This T cell receptor beta chain was profiled in a study of T cells in Graves' hyperthyroidism and ophthalmopathy. Study outcomes and limitations: Ophthalmopathy prediction by the model preceded onset by a median roughly 6 months. The blood repertoire included most of the expanded thyroid clonotypes above 0.001. Ophthalmopathy cases were set apart from stable hyperthyroidism by a 13 V-J model.

Diagnosing involved the use of clinical symptoms, serum thyroxine and TRAb, thyroid ultrasound and orbital computed tomography. From RNA transcripts, TCR beta CDR3 regions were amplified. A set of HTBI primers served as the primers for a first-round RT-PCR of the TCR CDR3. From the multiplex PCR reads, TCRdb called clonotypes with MiXCR, one entry per CDR3 protein. The sample has over 700,000 distinct CDR3 sequences, 30% to 40% seen once. This CDR3 has 14 amino acids. CDR1 is MGHDK and CDR2 is SYGVNS in the germline V gene. The junction had 9 bases not matched to a gene; V was cut back by 6 bases and J by 5 bases. As concerns this clonotype: What it recognizes is unknown. The CDR3 end shows no conserved phenylalanine or tryptophan, and so a read error is likely.

The clonotype was recovered from a middle-aged woman with Graves' hyperthyroidism. V and J are TRBV25-1 and TRBJ2-5; 7 bases match TRBD1. Material: blood. The CDR3 region has the DNA TGTGCCAGCAGCTGGGACAGAACAGGGGAGACCCAGTACCTC. Translating gives CASSWDRTGETQYL.